The 14 T cell receptor beta chains reported below all come from one sample, sequenced in a study of T-cell memory formation after mild COVID-19. Using its own MiXCR run on the 5' RACE reads, TCRdb lists one record per CDR3 protein. The sample yields over 350,000 distinct CDR3 sequences, 20% to 30% seen once. Sequenced sample: PBMCs or a T cell subset sorted from them (not recorded which). The receptors shown here come from an adult woman who had mild COVID-19 (a few samples of this study predate the infection). Cell type and time point are not known.

This chain connects TRBV18 to TRBJ1-1; TRBD1 is a possible D gene (6 bases). Between the trimmed V and J ends, which lost 6 bases and 6 bases, there was a span of 14 bases. The CDR3 runs 13 residues. CDR1 and CDR2 from the germline V gene are KGHSH and LQKENI. CDR3: CASSLPNRAEAFF. The CDR3 bases are TGTGCCAGCTCGCTACCCAACAGGGCTGAAGCTTTCTTT. Full variable domain (rest looked up from reference TRBV18 and TRBJ1-1): NAGVMQNPRHLVRRRGQEARLRCSPMKGHSHVYWYRQLPEEGLKFMVYLQKENIIDESGMPKERFSAEFPKEGPSILRIQQVVRGDSAAYFCASSLPNRAEAFFGQGTRLTVV.

The V call is TRBV5-1, the J call TRBJ2-7, with TRBD2 matching over 11 bases. CDR1 is SGHRS, CDR2 YFSETQ, per germline. The CDR3 covers 13 residues. V shed 10 bases, J shed 7 bases, and the junction held 10 bases outside the gene matches. CDR3 in amino acids: CAGIGSGREEQYF. The CDR3 DNA sequence: TGCGCCGGAATTGGTAGCGGGAGGGAAGAGCAGTACTTC. Full variable domain (remainder filled in from reference TRBV5-1 and TRBJ2-7): KAGVTQTPRYLIKTRGQQVTLSCSPISGHRSVSWYQQTPGQGLQFLFEYFSETQRNKGNFPGRFSGRQFSNSRSEMNVSTLELGDSALYLCAGIGSGREEQYFGPGTRLTVT.

The V gene is TRBV4-2, the J gene TRBJ2-1; 7 bases align to TRBD2. CDR1 is LGHNA, CDR2 YNFKEQ, per germline. The V gene end was trimmed by 4 bases and the J gene end by 7 bases; junction bases not matched to a gene: 13. The CDR3 extends over 16 amino acids. The CDR3 spells CASSRNVASGINEQFF. The DNA for the CDR3 is TGTGCCAGCAGCCGAAACGTGGCTAGCGGCATTAATGAGCAGTTCTTC.

The chain is built from TRBV15 and TRBJ2-7; D unclear. Per the germline V gene, CDR1 is LNHNV and CDR2 is YYDKDF (reference sequence). This CDR3 comprises 16 residues. Between the trimmed V and J ends, which lost 0 bases and 2 bases, there was a span of 14 bases. The DNA of the CDR3 is TGTGCCACCAGCAGAGATCTTACACTCGACCCCTACGAGCAGTACTTC. Residues: CATSRDLTLDPYEQYF.

This clonotype came up a few times. The chain links TRBV27 to TRBJ2-3; TRBD2 agrees at 7 bases. Germline V gene lookup returns CDR1 MNHEY and CDR2 SMNVEV (reference sequence). The V gene end was trimmed by 6 bases and the J gene end by 5 bases; junction bases not matched to a gene: 2. This CDR3 has 12 residues. In DNA form, the CDR3 reads TGTGCCAGCAGGACGGGAGGAGATACGCAGTATTTT. Translating gives CASRTGGDTQYF.

The chain combines TRBV19 with TRBJ2-2, with unresolved D. Trimming stripped 6 bases from V and 8 bases from J, with 10 bases between. This CDR3 contains 12 residues. Per the germline V gene, CDR1 is LNHDA and CDR2 is SQIVND (reference sequence). DNA for the CDR3: TGTGCCAGTAGGCTGGAAGCGGGGGAGCTGTTTTTT. Its translation: CASRLEAGELFF.

A word on this clonotype: A single base separates this from a much larger clone, so it may be a read error. As DNA, the CDR3 is TGTGCCAGCAAGGACCACACTGAAGCTTTCTTT. Encoded protein: CASKDHTEAFF. This chain uses TRBV28 with TRBJ1-1; no clear D. Germline CDR1 and CDR2: MDHEN and SYDVKM. Trimming removed 7 bases at V and 3 bases at J, with 6 bases between. The CDR3 length is 11 residues.

CDR3 bases: TGTGCCAGCAGTTTACCGGGAGCAGTGGGCGAGCAGTACTTC. Amino acids: CASSLPGAVGEQYF. This rearrangement joins TRBV27 to TRBJ2-7; maybe TRBD2 (6 bases). CDR1 MNHEY and CDR2 SMNVEV come from the germline V gene (reference sequence). The CDR3 contains 14 residues. V was shortened by 2 bases and J by 6 bases, with 14 bases between the two germline ends.

The chain combines TRBV15 with TRBJ2-2, with no clear D. Trimming left V 0 bases short and J 0 bases short, with 8 bases between. The CDR3 consists of 16 residues. The germline V gene has CDR1 LNHNV and CDR2 YYDKDF (reference sequence). Here the CDR3 reads CATSRDSRSNTGELFF. The DNA of the CDR3 is TGTGCCACCAGCAGAGATAGCCGGTCGAACACCGGGGAGCTGTTTTTT.

The chain couples TRBV5-1 to TRBJ1-1; D unclear. Germline V gene data show CDR1 as SGHRS and CDR2 as YFSETQ. With 1 base removed from V and 10 bases from J, the gap between germline ends came to 11 bases. The length of the CDR3 is 12 residues. CDR3 nucleotides: TGCGCCAGCAGCTTGTCGGGCGAAGGAGCTTTCTTT. Protein sequence: CASSLSGEGAFF.

This clonotype was seen a handful of times. Here the CDR3 DNA reads TGTGCCAGCACCCAGTCGCAGGTTGAGCCCCAGCATTTT. Residues: CASTQSQVEPQHF. The genes are TRBV2 and TRBJ1-5, with D hard to call. Looked up from germline, CDR1 is SNHLY and CDR2 is FYNNEI. This CDR3 is built from 13 residues. Between the trimmed V and J ends, which lost 7 bases and 8 bases, there was a span of 15 bases.

This clonotype was observed a handful of times. This chain joins TRBV9 and TRBJ2-1; D not certain. From germline, CDR1 is SGDLS and CDR2 YYNGEE. The CDR3 is 14 residues long. Trimming removed 4 bases at V and 0 bases at J, with 8 bases between. CDR3 protein: CASSPQSSYNEQFF. For the CDR3, the DNA is TGTGCCAGCAGCCCCCAGAGCTCCTACAATGAGCAGTTCTTC.

This clonotype has only a few counts. This sequence joins TRBV7-8 and TRBJ1-5; tentatively, D is TRBD1 (6 bases). Trimming pared 1 base from V and 4 bases from J, leaving 14 bases between. The CDR3 sequence is 16 residues long. Germline V gene sequence: CDR1 SGHVS, CDR2 FQNEAQ. The CDR3: CASSLERNRDNQPQHF. In DNA, the CDR3 is TGTGCCAGCAGCTTAGAAAGGAACAGGGATAATCAGCCCCAGCATTTT.

This clonotype was observed a handful of times. V gene TRBV4-3 combines with J gene TRBJ2-3, with D tentatively TRBD2 (6 bases). The CDR3 loop spans 15 amino acids. Germline CDR1 and CDR2: LGHNA and YSLEER. V lost 0 bases to trimming and J lost 2 bases, with 9 bases between them. Here the CDR3 reads CASSQDQGLTDTQYF. The CDR3 DNA reads TGCGCCAGCAGCCAAGACCAGGGACTCACAGATACGCAGTATTTT.